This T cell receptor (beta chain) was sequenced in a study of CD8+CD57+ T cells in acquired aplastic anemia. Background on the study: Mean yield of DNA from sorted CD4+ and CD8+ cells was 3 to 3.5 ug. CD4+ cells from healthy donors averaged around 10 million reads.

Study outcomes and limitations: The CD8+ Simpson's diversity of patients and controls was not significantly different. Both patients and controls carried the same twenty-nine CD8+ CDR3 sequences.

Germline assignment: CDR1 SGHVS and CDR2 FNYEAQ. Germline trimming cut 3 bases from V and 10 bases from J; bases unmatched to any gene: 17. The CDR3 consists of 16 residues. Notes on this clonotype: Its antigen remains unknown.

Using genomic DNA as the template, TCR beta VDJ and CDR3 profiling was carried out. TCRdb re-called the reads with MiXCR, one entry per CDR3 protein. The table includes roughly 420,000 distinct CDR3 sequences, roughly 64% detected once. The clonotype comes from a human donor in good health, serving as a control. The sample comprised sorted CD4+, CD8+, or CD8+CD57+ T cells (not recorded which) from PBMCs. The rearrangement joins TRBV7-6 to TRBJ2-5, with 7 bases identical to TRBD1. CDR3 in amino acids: CASSLLQGSYEQYQYF. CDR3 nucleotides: TGTGCCAGCAGCTTGTTACAGGGGAGCTACGAGCAGTACCAGTACTTC.